This T cell receptor beta chain was captured in a study of OX40 agonist ivuxolimab in advanced cancers. On the study more broadly: An anti-OX40 (CD134) antibody with agonistic activity, ivuxolimab, was administered to patients.

Concerning this clone: Its target is not known.

Germline loops: CDR1 LNHDA, CDR2 SQIVND (reference sequence). V was trimmed by 10 bases and J by 0 bases, leaving 16 bases between them. This CDR3 comprises 16 residues. Overall study findings and caveats: In general, CD8+ T cells held more expanded clones than CD4+ did, on average.

Generated by immunoSEQ multiplex PCR, the TCRdb table keeps only in-frame clones and is missing some. The table has 20,000 to 25,000 clones, around nine tenths seen once; the top ten hold around 56%. This TCR derives from an adult with an advanced solid tumor such as melanoma, head and neck, liver or kidney cancer. Sequenced material: CD4+ or CD8+ T cells sorted from blood, taken in a trial of the OX40 agonist ivuxolimab. The chain has TRBV19 and TRBJ1-6; D might be TRBD1 (6 bases). The DNA for the CDR3 is TGTGCCACCCAGGACAGTATGAGCTCCTATAATTCACCCCTCCACTTT. Protein product: CATQDSMSSYNSPLHF.